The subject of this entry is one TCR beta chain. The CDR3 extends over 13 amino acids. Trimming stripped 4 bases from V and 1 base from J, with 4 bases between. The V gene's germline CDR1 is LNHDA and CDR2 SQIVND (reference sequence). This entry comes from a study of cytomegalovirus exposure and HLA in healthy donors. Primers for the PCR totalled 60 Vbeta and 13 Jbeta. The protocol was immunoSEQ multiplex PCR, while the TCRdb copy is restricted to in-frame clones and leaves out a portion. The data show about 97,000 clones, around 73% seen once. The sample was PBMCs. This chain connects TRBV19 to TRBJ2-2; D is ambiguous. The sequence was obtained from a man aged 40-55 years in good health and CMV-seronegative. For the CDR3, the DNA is TGTGCCAGTAGTAGAGGGAACACCGGGGAGCTGTTTTTT. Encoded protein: CASSRGNTGELFF.